This entry concerns a single T cell receptor (beta chain). Its target is not known. This CDR3 is 16 amino acids long. Trimming took 0 bases from V and 1 from J, leaving 10 bases between them. Germline V gene data show CDR1 as LNHNV and CDR2 as YYDKDF (reference sequence). The data originate from a study of shared clonotypes between healthy human individuals. Deep-level settings were used for running the assay. This table comes from immunoSEQ multiplex PCR, and its TCRdb copy is limited to in-frame clones, with some not included. The sample contains around 620,000 clones, roughly 96% of which appear only once. Study outcomes and limitations: In several donors, around 4.8% of naive CD4 clonotypes appeared in common.

As defined, naive CD8 cells were CD45RO-negative and positively selected for CCR7, with terminally differentiated effector memory CD45RA+ cells excluded. Sequenced input: naive CD8+ T cells sorted from blood. The source is a woman aged 30 to 39 in good health. The chain joins TRBV15 to TRBJ1-5; TRBD1 is a possible D gene (5 bases). In DNA, the CDR3 is TGTGCCACCAGCAGAGACAGGGCGGGCAGCAATCAGCCCCAGCATTTT. Translation: CATSRDRAGSNQPQHF.